This entry lists 15 T cell receptor beta chains sequenced from one sample in a study of blood T cell repertoires in COVID-19. The repertoire was sequenced with immunoSEQ multiplex PCR; TCRdb's copy has only in-frame clones and lacks some. The sample shows about 94,000 clones, approximately 84% of them seen only once. Sequencing input: peripheral blood. Every receptor here comes from a man in his sixties with acute or convalescent COVID-19.

V is TRBV5-8 and J is TRBJ1-6, with D perhaps matching TRBD1 (6 bases). This CDR3 is built from 13 residues. V gave up 2 bases and J gave up 7 bases, with 7 bases separating them. The germline CDR1 and CDR2 sequences are SGHTS and YDEGEE. The CDR3 loop reads CASSFGQNSPLHF. The CDR3 region has the DNA TGTGCCAGCAGCTTCGGACAGAATTCACCCCTCCACTTT.

This clone was observed once. The chain couples TRBV5-1 to TRBJ1-1; 10 bases are a match to TRBD1. The CDR3 is 14 residues long. Unmatched junction bases numbered 4, after V lost 4 bases and J lost 4 bases. Germline V lookup: CDR1 SGHRS, CDR2 YFSETQ. The CDR3 nucleotides are TGCGCCAGCAGCGGGGACAGGGGACCCACTGAAGCTTTCTTT. Its protein product is CASSGDRGPTEAFF.

The chain has TRBV18 and TRBJ1-2, with TRBD1 identical over 8 bases. The CDR3 is 13 amino acids. Germline V CDR1 and CDR2: KGHSH, LQKENI. V lost 1 base and J lost 8; bases outside the gene matches: 3. The CDR3 protein is CASSPQDREGYTF. CDR3 in DNA: TGTGCCAGCTCACCACAGGACAGGGAAGGCTACACCTTC.

V gene TRBV30 combines with J gene TRBJ1-3; 12 nucleotides match TRBD1. Germline trimming cut 8 bases from V and 1 base from J; bases unmatched to any gene: 12. Germline CDR1 is GTSNPN and CDR2 is SVGIG (reference sequence). The CDR3 covers 17 residues. The CDR3 sequence: CAGSGDRGQGSGNTIYF. DNA of the CDR3: TGTGCCGGATCCGGGGACAGGGGGCAGGGATCTGGAAACACCATATATTTT.

The chain joins TRBV4-3 to TRBJ1-3; D is unclear. Per germline, CDR1 LGHNA and CDR2 YSLEER. The CDR3 runs 17 residues. Trimming shortened V by 2 bases and J by 0 bases, and 14 bases separated the two germline ends. The CDR3 nucleotides read TGCGCCAGCAGCCAATCCAACAGCCCCAACTCTGGAAACACCATATATTTT. It specifies CASSQSNSPNSGNTIYF.

V is TRBV19 and J is TRBJ2-1; 9 nucleotides match TRBD2. Germline-derived CDR1 and CDR2 are LNHDA and SQIVND (reference sequence). V lost 8 bases, J lost 5 bases, and 13 bases stayed unmatched. This CDR3 region has 16 residues. CDR3 in amino acids: CASSLRWRGGNNEQFF. The CDR3 nucleotides read TGTGCCAGTTCCCTGAGGTGGCGGGGGGGGAACAATGAGCAGTTCTTC.

J is TRBJ1-5 and V is TRBV4-3; TRBD1 matches 7 bases. The V gene's germline CDR1 is LGHNA and CDR2 YSLEER. This CDR3 contains 16 residues. V lost 0 bases to trimming and J lost 4 bases; unmatched junction nucleotides: 6. DNA of the CDR3: TGCGCCAGCAGCCAAGATCGATCCAGGGGGAATCAGCCCCAGCATTTT. Its translation: CASSQDRSRGNQPQHF.

The V call is TRBV20-1, the J call TRBJ2-5; 12 nucleotides agree with TRBD2. This CDR3 spans 16 amino acids. CDR1 and CDR2 (germline): DFQATT, SNEGSKA (reference sequence). Trimming took 3 bases from V and 2 from J; bases not matched to a gene: 7. CDR3 sequence: CSASDMTSGRQETQYF. The DNA for the CDR3 is TGCAGTGCTAGTGACATGACTAGCGGGAGACAAGAGACCCAGTACTTC.

This sequence joins TRBV2 and TRBJ1-2; possible D gene TRBD1, 5 bases. This CDR3 has 13 amino acids. Germline assignment: CDR1 SNHLY and CDR2 FYNNEI. Trimming shortened V by 8 bases and J by 2 bases, and 12 bases separated the two germline ends. CDR3 bases: TGTGCCAGCGGGGTAACAGGAAACTATGGCTACACCTTC. Translating gives CASGVTGNYGYTF.

The gene calls are TRBV3-1 (or the pseudogene TRBV3-2) and TRBJ2-5; 7 bases fit TRBD1. V trimming: 3 bases; J trimming: 4 bases; junction bases outside the gene matches: 14. Germline V gives CDR1 LGHDT, CDR2 YNNKEL (reference sequence). This CDR3 is 17 amino acids long. CDR3 nucleotides: TGTGCCAGCAGCCAGAGAATCCGACAGGGTGGATTAGAGACCCAGTACTTC. Translation: CASSQRIRQGGLETQYF.

CDR3 in amino acids: CASSLSTGLSGNTIYF. The CDR3 nucleotides read TGTGCCAGCAGCTTATCGACAGGGCTCTCTGGAAACACCATATATTTT. The chain employs TRBV11-2 and TRBJ1-3; 7 bases agree with TRBD1. CDR1 and CDR2 from the germline V gene are SGHAT and FQNNGV. The trim removed 2 bases at V and 0 bases at J, leaving 4 bases unmatched. There are 16 residues in the CDR3. The full variable domain, with the rest looked up from reference TRBV11-2 and TRBJ1-3, is EAGVAQSPRYKIIEKRQSVAFWCNPISGHATLYWYQQILGQGPKLLIQFQNNGVVDDSQLPKDRFSAERLKGVDSTLKIQPAKLEDSAVYLCASSLSTGLSGNTIYFGEGSWLTVV.

This clone was detected once. The CDR3 reads CASSQGGGYEQFF. The CDR3 DNA reads as TGTGCCAGCAGTCAGGGAGGGGGATATGAGCAGTTCTTC. The J gene is TRBJ2-1, the V gene TRBV27; D might be TRBD2 (7 bases). The V gene lost 5 bases and the J gene lost 8 bases, with 13 bases spanning the gap. This CDR3 has 13 residues. CDR1 and CDR2 from the germline V gene are MNHEY and SMNVEV (reference sequence).

The chain joins TRBV3-1 (or the pseudogene TRBV3-2) to TRBJ2-2; 8 bases match TRBD2. V was clipped by 1 base and J by 6 bases; unmatched bases: 4. From germline, CDR1 is LGHDT and CDR2 YNNKEL (reference sequence). The CDR3 is 15 amino acids. DNA for the CDR3: TGTGCCAGCAGCCAAGGCGGGGGGAGACCCGGGGAGCTGTTTTTT. As protein: CASSQGGGRPGELFF.

The chain employs TRBV11-3 and TRBJ1-4; 7 nucleotides line up with TRBD1. V shed 4 bases and J 8 bases; nucleotides not matched to a gene: 10. The germline V gene has CDR1 SGHNT and CDR2 YENEEA. The CDR3 consists of 15 residues. The CDR3 DNA follows: TGTGCCAGCAGCTACATCCGGGACAGAGAGGAAAAACTGTTTTTT. Translating it yields CASSYIRDREEKLFF.

The chain uses TRBV30 and TRBJ1-1, with 7 bases identical to TRBD1. J was trimmed by 10 bases and V by 2 bases; bases with no gene match: 19. This CDR3 contains 16 residues. Germline lookup yields CDR1 GTSNPN and CDR2 SVGIG (reference sequence). The CDR3: CAWSSPMTGRLSGAFF. For the CDR3, the DNA is TGTGCCTGGAGTTCCCCCATGACAGGGCGCCTGTCGGGAGCTTTCTTT.